The source of this TCR beta chain is a study of PD-1 blockade in classical Hodgkin lymphoma. Losses at the gene ends were 5 bases for V and 0 bases for J; bases not matched to a gene: 2. The CDR3 has 15 amino acids. CDR1 SGHTA and CDR2 FQGNSA come from the germline V gene. The time point was: cycle 4 day 1 (C4D1), after more than 5 weeks of nivolumab. Each patient's relapse followed autologous stem cell transplantation, and brentuximab vedotin exposure varied. Only in-frame clones appear in the TCRdb table, and some are missing; sequencing was by immunoSEQ multiplex PCR. The sample shows fewer than 55,000 clones, 80% of them seen only once.

The receptor comes from a human donor with classical Hodgkin lymphoma. Sequenced here: peripheral blood mononuclear cells (PBMCs), sampled before the fourth cycle of nivolumab. The V gene is TRBV7-2, the J gene TRBJ1-4; 8 bases are shared with TRBD1. The CDR3 nucleotides are TGTGCCAGCAGCCCGGGACAGGCAACTAATGAAAAACTGTTTTTT. Translating it yields CASSPGQATNEKLFF.